The clone carrying this T cell receptor (beta chain) appeared many times. What it binds is unknown. The data are from a study of spatial heterogeneity in lung cancer. At the level of the study: For tumor regions, TCR transcript counts showed a strong correlation with a T cell module score derived from matched bulk RNA-seq.

Each TCR cDNA molecule carried a unique molecular identifier. Each CDR3 protein is one row after TCRdb ran MiXCR on the 5' RACE reads. The profile covers about 27,000 distinct CDR3 sequences, with approximately 7.7% appearing a single time and approximately 25% taken by the ten largest. Study-wide findings and caveats: Tracking of tumor mutation counts was seen in expanded intratumoral alpha and beta TCR counts.

The time point: sample taken at primary tumor resection. Donation came from 70 or so patients with untreated early-stage non-small cell lung cancer. Unsorted samples of tumor, nontumor lung or frozen PBMC had their whole RNA sequenced. The V gene's germline CDR1 is MDHEN and CDR2 SYDVKM. CDR3 length: 16 residues. The junction had 14 bases not matched to a gene; V was cut back by 6 bases and J by 5 bases. This chain connects TRBV28 to TRBJ2-3, with 7 bases identical to TRBD2. This material consisted of lung tumor tissue, taken at surgery. This clonotype was sampled from a male donor with early-stage non-small cell lung cancer. CDR3: CASRQSPLGGVDTQYF. In nucleotides, the CDR3 is TGTGCCAGCAGACAATCTCCTCTGGGGGGGGTAGATACGCAGTATTTT.